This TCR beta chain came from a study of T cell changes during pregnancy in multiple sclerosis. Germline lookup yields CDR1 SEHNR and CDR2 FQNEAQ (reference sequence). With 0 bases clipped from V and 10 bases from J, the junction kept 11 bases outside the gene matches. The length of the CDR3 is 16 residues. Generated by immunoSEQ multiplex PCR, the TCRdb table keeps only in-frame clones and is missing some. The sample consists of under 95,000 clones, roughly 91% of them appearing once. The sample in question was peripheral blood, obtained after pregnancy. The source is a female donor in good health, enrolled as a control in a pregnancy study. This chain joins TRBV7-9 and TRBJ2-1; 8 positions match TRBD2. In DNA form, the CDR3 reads TGTGCCAGCAGCTTAGCCTCAGGGTTGGGCGGGGGGGAGCAGTTCTTC. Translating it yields CASSLASGLGGGEQFF.